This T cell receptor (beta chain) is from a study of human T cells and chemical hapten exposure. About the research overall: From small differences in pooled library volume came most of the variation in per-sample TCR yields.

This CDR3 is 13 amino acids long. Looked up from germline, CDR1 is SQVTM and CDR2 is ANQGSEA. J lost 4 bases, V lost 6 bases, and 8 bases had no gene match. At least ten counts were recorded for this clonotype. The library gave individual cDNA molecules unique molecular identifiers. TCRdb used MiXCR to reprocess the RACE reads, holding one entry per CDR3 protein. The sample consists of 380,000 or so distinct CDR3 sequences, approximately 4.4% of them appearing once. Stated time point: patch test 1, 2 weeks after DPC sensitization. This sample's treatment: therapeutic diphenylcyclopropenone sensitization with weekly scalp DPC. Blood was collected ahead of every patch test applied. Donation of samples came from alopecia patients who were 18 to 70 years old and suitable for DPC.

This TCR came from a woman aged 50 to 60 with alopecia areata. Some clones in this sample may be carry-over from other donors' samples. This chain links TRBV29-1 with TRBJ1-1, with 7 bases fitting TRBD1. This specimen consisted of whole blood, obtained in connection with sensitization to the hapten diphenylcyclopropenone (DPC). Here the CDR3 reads CSVCETGTTEAFF. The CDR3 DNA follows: TGCAGCGTCTGCGAGACAGGGACCACTGAAGCTTTCTTT.